The clone carrying this T cell receptor (beta chain) was seen a few times. Antigen: not known. The sample comes from a study of T cell responses to AZD1222 COVID-19 vaccine. Study-level points and caveats: Donors skewed white British and female; clonal diversity was possibly underestimated.

The length of the CDR3 is 15 residues. J was trimmed by 4 bases and V by 4 bases; bases with no gene match: 6. Germline values: CDR1 MNHEY, CDR2 SVGAGI. Clones were sequenced by immunoSEQ multiplex PCR, and TCRdb holds only the in-frame ones, with some missing. The data show some 150,000 clones, roughly 86% seen once. This chain uses TRBV6-5 with TRBJ2-5; 10 positions agree with TRBD2. The sequence was collected from an adult who received the MenACWY meningococcal vaccine as a control. Specimen: peripheral blood, collected 28 days after the second dose of the MenACWY control vaccine. For the CDR3, the DNA is TGTGCCAGCAGTTCCGTAGCGGGAGGTGGAGAGACCCAGTACTTC. Its protein product is CASSSVAGGGETQYF.